This record looks at one T cell receptor beta chain sequence and its context. Its cognate antigen is unknown. This sample was taken from a study of T cell responses to AZD1222 COVID-19 vaccine. The CDR3 has 18 amino acids. Germline V CDR1 and CDR2: SGHDT, YYEEEE. The V and J ends lost 2 bases and 0 bases respectively, with 15 bases between them. The table came from immunoSEQ multiplex PCR; TCRdb's copy has only in-frame clones and leaves some out. The sample carries 90,000 or so clones, approximately 89% recorded once. Broader study findings: Spike-specific TCR repertoires showed rising breadth and depth after two AZD1222 doses.

Sequenced here: peripheral blood, sampled 28 days after the second AZD1222 dose. The chain couples TRBV5-6 to TRBJ1-6, with D perhaps TRBD1 (6 bases). The TCR was taken from an adult who received the AZD1222 COVID-19 vaccine. The CDR3 nucleotides are TGTGCCAGCAGCTTACCGGGACACTTGAGCTCCTATAATTCACCCCTCCACTTT. Translation: CASSLPGHLSSYNSPLHF.